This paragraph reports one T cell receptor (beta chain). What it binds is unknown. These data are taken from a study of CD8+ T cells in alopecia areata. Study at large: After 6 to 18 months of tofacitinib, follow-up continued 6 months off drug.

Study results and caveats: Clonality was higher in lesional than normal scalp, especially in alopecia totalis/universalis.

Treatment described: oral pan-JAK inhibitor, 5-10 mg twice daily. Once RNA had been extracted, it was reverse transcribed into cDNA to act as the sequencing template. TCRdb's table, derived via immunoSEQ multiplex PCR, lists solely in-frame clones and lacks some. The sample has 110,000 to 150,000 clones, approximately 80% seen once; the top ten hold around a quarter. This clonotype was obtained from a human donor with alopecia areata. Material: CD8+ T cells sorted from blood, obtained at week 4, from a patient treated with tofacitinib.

For the CDR3, the DNA is TGTGCCAGCGTGACCTGGGGGCAATACTATGGCTACACCTTC. This codes for CASVTWGQYYGYTF. This sequence joins TRBV5-4 and TRBJ1-2; D is perhaps TRBD1 (6 bases). Trimming stripped 7 bases from V and 3 bases from J, with 16 bases between. Germline V gene lookup returns CDR1 SGHNT and CDR2 YYREEE (reference sequence). The CDR3 spans 14 residues.